This T cell receptor (beta chain) appears in the sequencing data of a study of T cells in Graves' hyperthyroidism and ophthalmopathy. This clonotype was picked up many times. V lost 5 bases and J lost 7, with 21 bases in between. Per the germline V gene, CDR1 is SGHAT and CDR2 is FQNNGV. This CDR3 region has 15 residues. The source material, RNA transcripts, was used to amplify TCR beta CDR3 regions. With the HTBI primer set, the TCR CDR3 went through a first round of RT-PCR. TCRdb ran MiXCR on the multiplex PCR reads and lists one entry per CDR3 protein. The sample gives about 480,000 distinct CDR3 sequences, approximately 22% of which show up once; 45% to 55% is in the top ten.

What was sequenced was blood. The sequence was obtained from a woman in her 70s with Graves' ophthalmopathy. The V gene is TRBV11-2, the J gene TRBJ2-7; unclear D gene. The CDR3 here is CASSTHFRAQREQYF. The CDR3, as DNA: TGTGCCAGCAGCACGCACTTTCGGGCCCAGAGGGAGCAGTACTTC. The entire variable domain, with the rest obtained from reference TRBV11-2 and TRBJ2-7, is as follows: EAGVAQSPRYKIIEKRQSVAFWCNPISGHATLYWYQQILGQGPKLLIQFQNNGVVDDSQLPKDRFSAERLKGVDSTLKIQPAKLEDSAVYLCASSTHFRAQREQYFGPGTRLTVT.